This T cell receptor beta chain was profiled in a study of tumor-infiltrating lymphocytes in primary liver carcinoma. Study-wide context: Sequenced samples came back with roughly 3.5 to 7.13 million productive TCRbeta reads, and the counts looked alike across tissue types.

Starting material of 400 to 600 ng total RNA yielded TCR beta cDNA via a constant-region primer. Libraries covering TCR beta were generated through three nested multiplex PCR rounds (using a slightly modified ARM-PCR). TRBV1-TRBV30 forward and Cbeta reverse primers drove the first two approximately 10-cycle rounds. TCRdb ran MiXCR on the multiplex PCR reads and lists one entry per CDR3 protein. The sample holds 120,000 or so distinct CDR3 sequences, approximately 70% seen once. Turning to this clonotype: Since a much larger clone is just one base distant, this may be a read error.

With 2 bases clipped from V and 0 bases from J, the junction kept 11 bases outside the gene matches. The CDR3 length is 19 residues. The tissue used was unsorted bulk material of roughly 17-33 mg. RNA and DNA were co-extracted from it with the AllPrep DNA/RNA mini kit. The gene calls are TRBV12-3 or TRBV12-4 and TRBJ2-3; the match to TRBD2 covers 10 bases. The source is a woman aged 60-75 years with primary liver carcinoma and hepatitis B virus infection. The sample consisted of liver tumor tissue from sampling region 1. The subset is: tumor region T1, superior pole. This chain's CDR3 is CASSLWSSGRGESTDTQYF. CDR3 nucleotides: TGTGCCAGCAGTTTATGGTCTAGCGGGAGAGGGGAAAGCACAGATACGCAGTATTTT.